Below are 2 T cell receptor beta chains sequenced from a single sample in a study of post-analysis software for immune sequencing data (dated by TCRdb to the mid-2010s). General study outcomes and caveats: Patients showed significantly higher frequencies than controls for five TRBV segments, among them TRBV5-6, TRBV5-1 and TRBV20-1.

Their recognized antigens are unknown. Library generation was performed with PCR. The sequencing machine was an Illumina HiSeq 2500. Unique molecular identifiers were incorporated into TCR beta cDNA libraries to reduce PCR and sequencing biases. Through fastp at Q25 and MiXCR, TCRdb rebuilt clones from the public reads, retaining in-frame beta chains. Identical CDR3 proteins give one entry, which carries the most common genes and DNA. The sample contains 350,000 to 500,000 distinct CDR3 sequences, approximately 39% of them found a single time. The top ten clonotypes cover 7.6% of the sample. Material for sequencing was blood. The receptors were sampled from a girl aged 2-10 years with multiple sclerosis.

This clonotype showed up just a few times. The chain recombines TRBV6-2 or TRBV6-3 with TRBJ2-1; D remains ambiguous. Trimming cost V 0 bases and J 7 bases, with 4 bases left between them. Per the germline V gene, CDR1 is MNHEY and CDR2 is SVGEGT. The CDR3 extends over 12 amino acids. DNA for the CDR3: TGTGCCAGCAGTTACTCGTGGAATGAGCAGTTCTTC. Translating gives CASSYSWNEQFF.

The genes are TRBV4-2 and TRBJ2-7; perhaps TRBD1 as D (5 bases). From germline, CDR1 is LGHNA and CDR2 YNFKEQ. V gave up 0 bases and J gave up 3 bases, with 15 bases separating them. The CDR3 has 16 residues. The CDR3: CASSQDRGNTNYEQYF. The CDR3 DNA is TGTGCCAGCAGCCAAGATAGGGGTAACACGAACTACGAGCAGTACTTC.